This T cell receptor (beta chain) emerged from a study of blood T cell repertoires in COVID-19. The V segment lost 4 bases and the J segment 4 bases; nucleotides outside the gene matches: 4. The germline CDR1 and CDR2 sequences are KGHSH and LQKENI. The CDR3 contains 14 residues. Measured with immunoSEQ multiplex PCR; TCRdb has only the in-frame clones, and not every one. This table holds around 200,000 clones, approximately 88% found once. The participants were between 18 and 89 years old and came from 24 US areas. Donors of Cohort 3 who recovered were those that had two negative PCRs, clearance, or symptom resolution.

The chain links TRBV18 to TRBJ1-2, with 9 bases lining up with TRBD1. Sequencing was carried out using PBMCs or T cells enriched from blood (not recorded which). The sequence was collected from a woman aged 25 to 39 who had recovered from COVID-19. In nucleotides, the CDR3 is TGTGCCAGCTCACGGGACAGGGAGGTCTATGGCTACACCTTC. Translation: CASSRDREVYGYTF.